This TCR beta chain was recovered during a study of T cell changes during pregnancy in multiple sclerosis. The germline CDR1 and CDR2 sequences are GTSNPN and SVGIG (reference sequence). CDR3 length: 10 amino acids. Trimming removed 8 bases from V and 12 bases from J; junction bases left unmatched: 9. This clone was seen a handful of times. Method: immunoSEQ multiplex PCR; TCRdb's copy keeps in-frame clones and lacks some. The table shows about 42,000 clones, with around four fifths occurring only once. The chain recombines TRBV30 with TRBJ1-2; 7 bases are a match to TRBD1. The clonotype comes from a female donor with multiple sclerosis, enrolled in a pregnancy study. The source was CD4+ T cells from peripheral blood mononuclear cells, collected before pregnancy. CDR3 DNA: TGTGCCGGAATGACAGGGCCCCACACCTTC. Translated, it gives CAGMTGPHTF.